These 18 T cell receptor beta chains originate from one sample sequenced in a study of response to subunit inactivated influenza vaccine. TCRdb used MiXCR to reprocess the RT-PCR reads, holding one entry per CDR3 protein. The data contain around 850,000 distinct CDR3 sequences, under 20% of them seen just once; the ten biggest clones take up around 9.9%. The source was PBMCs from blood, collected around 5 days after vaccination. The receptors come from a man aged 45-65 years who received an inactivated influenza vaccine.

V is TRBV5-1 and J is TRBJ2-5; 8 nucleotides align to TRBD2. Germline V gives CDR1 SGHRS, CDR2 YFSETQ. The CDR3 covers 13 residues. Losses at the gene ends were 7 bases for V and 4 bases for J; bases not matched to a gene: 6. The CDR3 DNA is TGCGCCAGCTACGATACTAGCGGAGAGACCCAGTACTTC. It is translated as CASYDTSGETQYF.

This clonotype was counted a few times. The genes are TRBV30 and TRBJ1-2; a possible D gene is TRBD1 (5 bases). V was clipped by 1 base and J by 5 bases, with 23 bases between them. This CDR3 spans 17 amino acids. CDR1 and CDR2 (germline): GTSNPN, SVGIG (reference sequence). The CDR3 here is CAWSAANPPGRKYGYTF. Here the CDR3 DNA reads TGTGCCTGGAGTGCCGCGAACCCCCCGGGACGGAAGTATGGCTACACCTTC.

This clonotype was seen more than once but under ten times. CDR3 nucleotides: TGTGCCAGCTCACCAGTTACCGGGACAGGGGGAGGAGGGCAGTACTTC. It is translated as CASSPVTGTGGGGQYF. V and J are TRBV18 and TRBJ2-7; 11 bases map to TRBD1. This CDR3 is built from 16 residues. V lost 2 bases, J lost 9 bases, and 12 bases stayed unmatched. From germline, CDR1 is KGHSH and CDR2 LQKENI.

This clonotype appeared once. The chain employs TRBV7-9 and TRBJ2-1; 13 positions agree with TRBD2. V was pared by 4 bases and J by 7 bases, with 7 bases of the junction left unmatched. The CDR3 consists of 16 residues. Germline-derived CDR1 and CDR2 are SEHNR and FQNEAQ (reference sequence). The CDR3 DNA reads TGTGCCAGCAGCTCCACGGGACTAGCGGGGACGAATGAGCAGTTCTTC. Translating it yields CASSSTGLAGTNEQFF.

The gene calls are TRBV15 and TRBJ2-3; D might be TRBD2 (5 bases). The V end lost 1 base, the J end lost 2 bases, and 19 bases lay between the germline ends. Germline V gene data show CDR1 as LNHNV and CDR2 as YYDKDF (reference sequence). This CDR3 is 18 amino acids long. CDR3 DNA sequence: TGTGCCACCAGCAGAGTCTCCCCCGTGGGCGGGCCCACAGATACGCAGTATTTT. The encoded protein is CATSRVSPVGGPTDTQYF.

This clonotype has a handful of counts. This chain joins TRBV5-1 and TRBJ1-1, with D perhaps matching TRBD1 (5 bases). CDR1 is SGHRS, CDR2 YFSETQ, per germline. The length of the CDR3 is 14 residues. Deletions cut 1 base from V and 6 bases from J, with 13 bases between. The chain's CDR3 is CASSLLQGNPEAFF. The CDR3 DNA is TGCGCCAGCAGCTTGCTTCAGGGTAACCCTGAAGCTTTCTTT.

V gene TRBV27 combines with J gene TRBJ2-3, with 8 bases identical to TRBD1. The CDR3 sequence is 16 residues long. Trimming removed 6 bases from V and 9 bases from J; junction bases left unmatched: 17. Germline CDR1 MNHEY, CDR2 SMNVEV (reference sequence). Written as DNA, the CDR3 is TGTGCCAGCAGCCCAAACAAGGGAGGAGGGGACAGGACGCAGTATTTT. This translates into CASSPNKGGGDRTQYF.

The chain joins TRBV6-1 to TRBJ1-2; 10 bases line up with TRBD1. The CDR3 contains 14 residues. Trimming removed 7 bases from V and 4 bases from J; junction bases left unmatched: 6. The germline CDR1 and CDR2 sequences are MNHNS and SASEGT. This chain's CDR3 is CASKMDRGFYGYTF. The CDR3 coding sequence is TGTGCCAGCAAGATGGACAGGGGGTTCTATGGCTACACCTTC.

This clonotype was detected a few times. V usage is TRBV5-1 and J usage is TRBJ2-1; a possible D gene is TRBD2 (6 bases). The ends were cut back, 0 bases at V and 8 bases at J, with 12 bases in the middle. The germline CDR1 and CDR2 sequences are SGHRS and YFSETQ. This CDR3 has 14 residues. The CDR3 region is CASSLARTKDEQFF. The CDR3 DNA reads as TGCGCCAGCAGCTTGGCACGGACTAAGGATGAGCAGTTCTTC.

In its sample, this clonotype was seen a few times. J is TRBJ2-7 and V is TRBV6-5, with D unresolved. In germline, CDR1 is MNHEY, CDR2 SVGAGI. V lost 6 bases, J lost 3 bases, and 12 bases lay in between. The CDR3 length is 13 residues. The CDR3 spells CASSDSPYYEQYF. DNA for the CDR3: TGTGCCAGCAGCGACTCCCCCTACTACGAGCAGTACTTC.

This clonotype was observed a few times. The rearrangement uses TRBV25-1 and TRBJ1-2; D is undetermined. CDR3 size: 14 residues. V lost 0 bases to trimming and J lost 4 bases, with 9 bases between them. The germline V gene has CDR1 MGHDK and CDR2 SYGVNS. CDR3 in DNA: TGTGCCAGCAGTGAATACGGGCAGGTCTATGGCTACACCTTC. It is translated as CASSEYGQVYGYTF.

CDR3 sequence: CASSFRQQAEKLFF. In nucleotides, the CDR3 is TGTGCCAGCAGTTTTCGACAGCAAGCTGAAAAACTGTTTTTT. The genes are TRBV12-3 or TRBV12-4 and TRBJ1-4, with D possibly TRBD1 on 5 matching bases. V lost 3 bases, J lost 7 bases, and 12 bases lay in between. The CDR3 is made up of 14 amino acids.

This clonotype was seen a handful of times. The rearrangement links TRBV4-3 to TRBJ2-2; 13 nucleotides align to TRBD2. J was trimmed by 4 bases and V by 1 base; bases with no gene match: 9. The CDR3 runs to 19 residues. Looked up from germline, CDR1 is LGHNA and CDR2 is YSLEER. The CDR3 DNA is TGCGCCAGCAGCCAAGGGGTTCGACTAGCGGGAGGCCCCACCGGGGAGCTGTTTTTT. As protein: CASSQGVRLAGGPTGELFF.

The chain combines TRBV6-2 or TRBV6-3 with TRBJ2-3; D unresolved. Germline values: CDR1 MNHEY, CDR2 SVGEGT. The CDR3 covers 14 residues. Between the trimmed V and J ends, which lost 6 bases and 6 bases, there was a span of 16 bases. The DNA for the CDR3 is TGTGCCAGCAGCCACCCAGGAAAGGCGGATACGCAGTATTTT. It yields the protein CASSHPGKADTQYF.

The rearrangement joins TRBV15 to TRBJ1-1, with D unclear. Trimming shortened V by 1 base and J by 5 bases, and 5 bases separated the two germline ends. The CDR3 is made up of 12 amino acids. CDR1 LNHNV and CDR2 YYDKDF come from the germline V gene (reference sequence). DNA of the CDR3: TGTGCCACCAGCAGAGGCGGAACTGAAGCTTTCTTT. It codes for CATSRGGTEAFF. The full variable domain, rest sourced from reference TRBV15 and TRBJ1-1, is DAMVIQNPRYQVTQFGKPVTLSCSQTLNHNVMYWYQQKSSQAPKLLFHYYDKDFNNEADTPDNFQSRRPNTSFCFLDIRSPGLGDTAMYLCATSRGGTEAFFGQGTRLTVV.

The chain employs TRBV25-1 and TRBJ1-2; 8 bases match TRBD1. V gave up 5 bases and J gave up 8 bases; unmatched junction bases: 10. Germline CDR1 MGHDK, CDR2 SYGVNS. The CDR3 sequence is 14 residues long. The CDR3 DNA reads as TGTGCCAGCAGTCGCGCAGGGGGCGGGCGAGGCTACACCTTC. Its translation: CASSRAGGGRGYTF.

The DNA for the CDR3 is TGTGCCACCAGCGAGGGACTAGCGGGAGACACCGGGGAGCTGTTTTTT. Amino acids: CATSEGLAGDTGELFF. The rearrangement joins TRBV15 to TRBJ2-2; TRBD2 aligns across 14 bases. The J segment lost 3 bases and the V segment lost 5 bases, leaving 2 bases of the junction unmatched. Germline V gene lookup returns CDR1 LNHNV and CDR2 YYDKDF (reference sequence). The CDR3 covers 16 residues.

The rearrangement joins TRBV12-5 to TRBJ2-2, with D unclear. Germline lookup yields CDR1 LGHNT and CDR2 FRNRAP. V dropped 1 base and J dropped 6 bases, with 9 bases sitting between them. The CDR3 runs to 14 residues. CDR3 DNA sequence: TGTGCTAGTGGTTTGGCCGGGCCCGCCGGGGAGCTGTTTTTT. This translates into CASGLAGPAGELFF.